This TCR beta chain comes out of a study of blood T cell repertoires in COVID-19 (dated by TCRdb to about 2020). For the study in its entirety: Collaborator samples came from the United States, Italy and Spain and covered acute and convalescent phases of COVID-19. Sample metadata almost always included a de-identified subject ID, COVID-19 status, age in years and sex. Where available, HLA class I and class II types were obtained from metadata supplied by the sample provider rather than from assay-based typing. The samples were drawn from two sources: the first 160 participants of the ongoing ImmuneRACE study, and 1,000 to 1,500 subjects contributed by 6 global collaborators. The repertoires were released in a freely available public database meant as a resource for research on the immune response to SARS-CoV-2. The prospective study material was composed of cDNA or gDNA derived from T cells, B-cell-depleted T cells, or PBMCs. The dataset comprised deeply sampled blood TCRbeta repertoires from subjects exposed to, actively infected with, or recovered from COVID-19. The paper's findings and limits, for the study overall: Clinical and demographic metadata were provided uncurated, with the amount varying by source and participant.

As regards this clone: This receptor's antigen is unknown. There are no base qualities to consult, and no much larger clone falls within one base.

Each collaborating institution followed its own protocols to collect whole blood in K2EDTA tubes. For TCRbeta analysis, collaborators shipped samples in one of three forms: frozen whole blood, isolated PBMCs, or DNA extracted from either of those sample types. TCRbeta CDR3 regions were amplified from genomic DNA using the immunoSEQ Assay, a bias-controlled multiplex PCR. Turning to the authors' computational methods: The number of nucleated cells in each sample was estimated from the amplification of reference gene primers within the assay. To quantify the absolute abundance of each unique TCRbeta CDR3 rearrangement, sequence reads were collapsed and filtered. For each sample, productive Simpson clonality was calculated as the square root of Simpson's diversity index over productive rearrangements. The immuneACCESS repertoire file appears here via TCRdb, limited to in-frame rearrangements. These files lack a portion of the clones; in checked studies, under half of the deficit traces to unresolved V genes, and the cause of the others is not known. From that table come the V and J calls and clone size; the DNA was used to work out D and trimming. Here the sample has fewer than 350,000 clones; roughly 85% occur a single time. The ten top clones hold around 7.8% of the sample.

The clonotype was recovered from a human donor in a cohort sampled during active COVID-19. The sample was peripheral blood.

CDR3 region: CASSLSLPGRGNTEAFF. The sequenced DNA is TGTGCCAGCAGCTTGTCCCTGCCAGGGAGGGGGAACACTGAAGCTTTCTTT. The rearrangement joined TRBV5-5 to TRBJ1-1; the best D guess is TRBD1, with 5 bases matching. Taken from cysteine to phenylalanine, the CDR3 has 17 residues. Solely the CDR3 DNA is kept, with 51 bases framed from the first base. Trimming takes 1 base from V and 1 base from J, and the germline ends sit 17 bases apart. For CDR1 and CDR2, the germline V gene (reference sequence) lists SGHKS and YYEKEE.